The clone carrying this T cell receptor beta chain occurred once. The data stem from a study of OX40 agonist ivuxolimab in advanced cancers. The repertoire was sequenced with immunoSEQ multiplex PCR; TCRdb's copy has only in-frame clones and lacks some. The table shows 79,000 or so clones, with about 90% occurring only once. Germline assignment: CDR1 SGHRS and CDR2 YFSETQ. The length of the CDR3 is 16 residues. V was pared by 0 bases and J by 4 bases, with 13 bases between. The TCR originated in an adult with an advanced solid tumor such as melanoma, head and neck, liver or kidney cancer. The sequencing used CD4+ or CD8+ T cells sorted from blood, collected in a trial of the OX40 agonist ivuxolimab. J is TRBJ2-2 and V is TRBV5-1; possibly TRBD1 for D (6 bases). The CDR3 coding sequence is TGCGCCAGCAGCTTGGCAGGGGTGAGGGCCACCGGGGAGCTGTTTTTT. Protein: CASSLAGVRATGELFF.